This TCR beta chain is drawn from a study of shared clonotypes between healthy human individuals. Study-wide results and caveats: Tissue TCR repertoires likely differ from these blood-only repertoires.

Germline lookup yields CDR1 MDHEN and CDR2 SYDVKM. CDR3 length: 14 amino acids. The trim removed 6 bases at V and 4 bases at J, leaving 6 bases unmatched. On this clone: The antigen is not known.

Genomic DNA belonging to each subset was distributed in equal measure over several immunoSEQ plates. Using immunoSEQ multiplex PCR, the repertoire was profiled, and TCRdb retains in-frame clones only, with some absent. The profile shows 950,000 to 1,100,000 clones, 65% to 75% of them singletons. Division of CD4+ cells produced a CD45RA+ naive subset and a CD45RA-negative memory subset. Sequenced: memory CD4+ T cells sorted from blood. Documented subset: CD45RA-negative fraction. This chain uses TRBV28 with TRBJ2-3, with 8 bases aligning to TRBD2. This TCR was recovered from a man in his late teens or twenties in good health. Written as DNA, the CDR3 is TGTGCCAGCAGAACCGGGGGGGCGGCAGATACGCAGTATTTT. Translated: CASRTGGAADTQYF.